This TCR beta chain was observed in a study of Graves' ophthalmopathy and Graves' hyperthyroidism. The TCR beta CDR3 regions underwent amplification from RNA transcripts. RT-PCR with HTBI primers came first, then second-round multiplex PCR. TCRdb ran MiXCR on the multiplex PCR reads and lists one entry per CDR3 protein. The sample includes about 400,000 distinct CDR3 sequences, 20% to 25% of them seen just once. The junction had 13 bases not matched to a gene; V was cut back by 5 bases and J by 6 bases. CDR1 and CDR2 (germline): LGHDT, YNNKEL (reference sequence). This CDR3 is 15 amino acids long. This clonotype was counted ten times or more.

Input material: peripheral blood. This chain connects TRBV3-1 to TRBJ2-7, with 7 bases matching TRBD1. This sequence was found in a woman between 18 and 30 years old with stable Graves' hyperthyroidism. The CDR3 DNA is TGTGCCAGCAGCACATATTTTGGGACAGTATCCGAGCAGTACTTC. Protein: CASSTYFGTVSEQYF.